The rows below give T cell receptor beta chains drawn from one sample of a study of identical twins. TCRdb analysed the 5' RACE reads with MiXCR anew, one entry per CDR3 protein. This sample has about 250,000 distinct CDR3 sequences; about 8% occur once, and the top ten carry roughly 3%. The same data also contributed to another study, on yellow fever vaccine responses in identical twins.

Sequencing used CD8+ T cells sorted from blood. The origin of the receptors is a woman younger than 35 in good health. Both conserved end residues are part of each CDR3. The order of the fields is D gene, clone size, J gene, V gene, CDR3 protein, CDR3 DNA. D genes are given only for firm matches. Rows give clone size only sometimes, using once, few, many, or a class for an expanded clone.

>TRBD2|many|TRBJ2-7|TRBV6-1
CASSERFRLANYEQYF
TGTGCCAGCAGTGAAAGATTTAGACTAGCTAACTACGAGCAGTACTTC
>TRBD1|-|TRBJ2-7|TRBV3-1
CASSQSGTEVYEQYF
TGTGCCAGCAGCCAGTCCGGGACAGAAGTCTACGAGCAGTACTTC
>-|-|TRBJ2-1|TRBV18
CASSPLKGLRVDEQFF
TGTGCCAGCTCACCACTGAAGGGTCTCCGGGTTGATGAGCAGTTCTTC
>TRBD2|few|TRBJ2-7|TRBV5-1
CASSLLGLAGGEQYF
TGCGCCAGCAGCTTGCTCGGACTAGCGGGAGGCGAGCAGTACTTC
>TRBD1|few|TRBJ2-2|TRBV29-1
CSGGQGPGTGELFF
TGCAGCGGAGGACAGGGGCCCGGGACCGGGGAGCTGTTTTTT
>-|-|TRBJ2-7|TRBV6-2/TRBV6-3
CASSYGSIEQYF
TGTGCCAGCAGTTACGGTAGCATCGAGCAGTACTTC
>TRBD2|once|TRBJ2-1|TRBV9
CASSISGGAVGEQFF
TGTGCCAGCAGCATTAGCGGGGGGGCAGTTGGTGAGCAGTTCTTC
>-|few|TRBJ2-3|TRBV20-1
CSARDLRGSTDTQYF
TGCAGTGCTAGAGATCTGAGGGGGAGCACAGATACGCAGTATTTT
>-|-|TRBJ1-6|TRBV27
CASPRWTNSYNSPLHF
TGTGCCAGCCCCCGGTGGACGAACTCCTATAATTCACCCCTCCACTTT
>TRBD2|few|TRBJ2-1|TRBV4-3
CASSQDGGGSSYNEQFF
TGCGCCAGCAGCCAAGACGGGGGAGGGAGCTCCTACAATGAGCAGTTCTTC
>-|-|TRBJ2-5|TRBV28
CASSFPGQVQETQYF
TGTGCCAGCAGCTTTCCGGGACAAGTACAAGAGACCCAGTACTTC
>-|-|TRBJ2-6|TRBV10-3
CAISESGASGANVLTF
TGTGCCATCAGTGAGTCGGGGGCTTCTGGGGCCAACGTCCTGACTTTC
>-|few|TRBJ1-1|TRBV27
CASGLLNTEAFF
TGTGCCAGCGGACTCCTGAACACTGAAGCTTTCTTT
>-|medium-sized|TRBJ1-1|TRBV12-3/TRBV12-4
CASTTGGLGNTEAFF
TGTGCCAGCACCACCGGGGGGCTGGGGAACACTGAAGCTTTCTTT
>-|once|TRBJ2-7|TRBV7-6
CASSLHGEQYF
TGTGCCAGCAGCCTCCACGGCGAGCAGTACTTC
>TRBD2|many|TRBJ2-3|TRBV15
CATSRGTSGGADTQYF
TGTGCCACCAGCAGAGGGACTAGCGGGGGCGCAGATACGCAGTATTTT
>-|-|TRBJ2-1|TRBV7-9
CASSFGPRQDNNEQFF
TGTGCCAGCAGCTTCGGACCGAGACAGGATAACAATGAGCAGTTCTTC
>-|few|TRBJ2-2|TRBV3-1
CASSQESSDPTGELFF
TGTGCCAGCAGCCAAGAGTCTAGTGATCCTACCGGGGAGCTGTTTTTT
>TRBD1|many|TRBJ2-1|TRBV12-3/TRBV12-4
CASTGDRVNNEQFF
TGTGCCAGCACTGGGGACAGGGTTAACAATGAGCAGTTCTTC
>TRBD1|-|TRBJ2-7|TRBV20-1
CSARDRDRGSYEQYF
TGCAGTGCTAGAGATCGGGACAGGGGTTCCTACGAGCAGTACTTC
>-|-|TRBJ1-5|TRBV7-9
CASSPHQGSNQPQHF
TGTGCCAGCAGCCCACATCAGGGGAGCAATCAGCCCCAGCATTTT
>-|-|TRBJ2-7|TRBV7-6
CASSSRSGETGSYEQYF
TGTGCCAGCAGCTCACGCAGCGGCGAGACAGGTTCCTACGAGCAGTACTTC
>-|few|TRBJ2-3|TRBV9
CARGGATDTQYF
TGTGCCAGGGGCGGGGCCACAGATACGCAGTATTTT
>TRBD2|few|TRBJ2-7|TRBV7-9
CASRLAGKSSYEQYF
TGTGCCAGCAGGTTAGCGGGAAAAAGCTCCTACGAGCAGTACTTC
>-|many|TRBJ2-7|TRBV4-3
CASSQDRGQFHEQYF
TGCGCCAGCAGCCAAGATAGAGGACAATTCCACGAGCAGTACTTC
>TRBD1|many|TRBJ1-2|TRBV9
CASSGILSGTGHYGYTF
TGTGCCAGCAGCGGAATACTTTCCGGGACAGGGCACTATGGCTACACCTTC